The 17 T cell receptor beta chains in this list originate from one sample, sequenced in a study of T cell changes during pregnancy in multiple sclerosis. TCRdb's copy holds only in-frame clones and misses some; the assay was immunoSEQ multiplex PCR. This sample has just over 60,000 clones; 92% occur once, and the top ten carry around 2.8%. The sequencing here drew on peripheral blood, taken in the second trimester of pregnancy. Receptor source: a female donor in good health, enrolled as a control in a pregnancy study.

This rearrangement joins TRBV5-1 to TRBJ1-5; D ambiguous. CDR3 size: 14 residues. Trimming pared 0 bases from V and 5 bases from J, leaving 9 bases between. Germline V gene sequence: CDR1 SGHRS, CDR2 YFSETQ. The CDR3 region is CASSLGPSDQPQHF. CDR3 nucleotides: TGCGCCAGCAGCTTGGGGCCCTCCGATCAGCCCCAGCATTTT.

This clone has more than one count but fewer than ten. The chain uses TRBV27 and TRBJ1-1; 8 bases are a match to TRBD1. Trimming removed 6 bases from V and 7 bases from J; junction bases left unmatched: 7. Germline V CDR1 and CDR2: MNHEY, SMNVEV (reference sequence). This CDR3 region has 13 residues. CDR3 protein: CASRTDREYEAFF. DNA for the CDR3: TGTGCCAGCAGGACGGACAGGGAGTATGAAGCTTTCTTT.

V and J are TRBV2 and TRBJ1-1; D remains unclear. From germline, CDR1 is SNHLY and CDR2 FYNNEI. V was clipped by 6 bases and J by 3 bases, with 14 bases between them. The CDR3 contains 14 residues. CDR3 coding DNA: TGTGCCAGCAGCCCCCGGCGGGCCGACACTGAAGCTTTCTTT. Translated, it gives CASSPRRADTEAFF.

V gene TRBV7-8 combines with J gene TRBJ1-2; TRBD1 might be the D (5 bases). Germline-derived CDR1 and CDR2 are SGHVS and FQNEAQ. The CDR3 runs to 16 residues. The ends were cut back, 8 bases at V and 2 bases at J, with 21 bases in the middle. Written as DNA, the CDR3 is TGTGCCAGCGGCAAGGGGTGGGTTTCTGGGAACTATGGCTACACCTTC. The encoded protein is CASGKGWVSGNYGYTF. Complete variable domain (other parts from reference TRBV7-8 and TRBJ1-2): GAGVSQSPRYKVAKRGQDVALRCDPISGHVSLFWYQQALGQGPEFLTYFQNEAQLDKSGLPSDRFFAERPEGSVSTLKIQRTQQEDSAVYLCASGKGWVSGNYGYTFGSGTRLTVV.

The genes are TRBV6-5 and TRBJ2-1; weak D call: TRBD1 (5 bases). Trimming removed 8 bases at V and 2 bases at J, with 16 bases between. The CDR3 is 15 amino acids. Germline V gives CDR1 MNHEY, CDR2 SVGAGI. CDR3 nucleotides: TGTGCCAGCGGGCCACAGGCGAACCCCTACAATGAGCAGTTCTTC. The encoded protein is CASGPQANPYNEQFF.

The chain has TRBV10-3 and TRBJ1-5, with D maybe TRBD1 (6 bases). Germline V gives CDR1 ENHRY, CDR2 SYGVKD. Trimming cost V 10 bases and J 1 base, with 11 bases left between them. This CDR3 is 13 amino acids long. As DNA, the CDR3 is TGTGCCACCGAGGGGGACAGCAATCAGCCCCAGCATTTT. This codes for CATEGDSNQPQHF.

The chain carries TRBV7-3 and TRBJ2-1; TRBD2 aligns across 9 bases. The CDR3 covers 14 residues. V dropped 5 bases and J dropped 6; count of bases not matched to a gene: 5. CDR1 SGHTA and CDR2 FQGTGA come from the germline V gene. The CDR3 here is CASSPSSGSNEQFF. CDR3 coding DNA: TGTGCCAGCAGCCCAAGTAGCGGGAGCAATGAGCAGTTCTTC. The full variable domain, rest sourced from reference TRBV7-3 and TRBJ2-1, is GAGVSQTPSNKVTEKGKYVELRCDPISGHTALYWYRQSLGQGPEFLIYFQGTGAADDSGLPNDRFFAVRPEGSVSTLKIQRTERGDSAVYLCASSPSSGSNEQFFGPGTRLTVL.

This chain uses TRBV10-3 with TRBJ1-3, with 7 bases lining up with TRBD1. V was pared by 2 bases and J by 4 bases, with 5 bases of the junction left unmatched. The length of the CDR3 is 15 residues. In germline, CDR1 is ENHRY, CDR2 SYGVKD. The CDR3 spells CAISEGQVNGNTIYF. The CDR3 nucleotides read TGTGCCATCAGTGAGGGACAGGTTAACGGAAACACCATATATTTT.

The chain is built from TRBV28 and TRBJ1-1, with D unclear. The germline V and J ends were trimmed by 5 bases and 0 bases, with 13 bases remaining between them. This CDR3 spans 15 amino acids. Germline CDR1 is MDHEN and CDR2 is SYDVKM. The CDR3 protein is CASSPARGMNTEAFF. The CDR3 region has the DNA TGTGCCAGCAGTCCCGCACGAGGGATGAACACTGAAGCTTTCTTT.

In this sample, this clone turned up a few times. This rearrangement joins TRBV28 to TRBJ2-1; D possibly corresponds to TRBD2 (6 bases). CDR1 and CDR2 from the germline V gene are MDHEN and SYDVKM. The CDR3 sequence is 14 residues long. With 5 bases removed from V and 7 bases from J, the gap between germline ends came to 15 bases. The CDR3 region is CASSERELGNEQFF. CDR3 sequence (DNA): TGTGCCAGCAGTGAACGGGAGTTGGGGAATGAGCAGTTCTTC. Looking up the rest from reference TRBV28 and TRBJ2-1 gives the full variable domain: DVKVTQSSRYLVKRTGEKVFLECVQDMDHENMFWYRQDPGLGLRLIYFSYDVKMKEKGDIPEGYSVSREKKERFSLILESASTNQTSMYLCASSERELGNEQFFGPGTRLTVL.

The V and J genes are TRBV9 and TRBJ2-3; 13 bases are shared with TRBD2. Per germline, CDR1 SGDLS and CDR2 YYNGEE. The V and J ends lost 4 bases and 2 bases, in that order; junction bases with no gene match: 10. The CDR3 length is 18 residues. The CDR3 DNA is TGTGCCAGCAGCACAGAAGGGACTAGCGGGGCTTACACAGATACGCAGTATTTT. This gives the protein CASSTEGTSGAYTDTQYF.

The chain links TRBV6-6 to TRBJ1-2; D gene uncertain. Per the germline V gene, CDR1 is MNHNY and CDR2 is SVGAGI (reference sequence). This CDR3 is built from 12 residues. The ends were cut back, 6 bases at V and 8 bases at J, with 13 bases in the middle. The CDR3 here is CASRSTVGGYTF. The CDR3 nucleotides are TGTGCCAGCAGGTCCACAGTCGGCGGCTACACCTTC.

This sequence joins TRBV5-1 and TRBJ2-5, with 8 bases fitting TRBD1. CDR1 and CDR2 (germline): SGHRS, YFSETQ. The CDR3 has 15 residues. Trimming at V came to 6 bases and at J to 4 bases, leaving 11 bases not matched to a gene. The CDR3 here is CASTPGGAGSETQYF. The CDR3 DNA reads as TGCGCCAGCACCCCAGGGGGCGCGGGGTCAGAGACCCAGTACTTC.

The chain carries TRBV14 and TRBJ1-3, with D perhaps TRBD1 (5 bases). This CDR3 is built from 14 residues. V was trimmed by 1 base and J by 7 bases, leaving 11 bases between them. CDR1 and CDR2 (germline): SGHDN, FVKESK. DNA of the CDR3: TGTGCCAGCAGCCAAGGGGCAGGGTGGAACACCATATATTTT. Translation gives CASSQGAGWNTIYF.

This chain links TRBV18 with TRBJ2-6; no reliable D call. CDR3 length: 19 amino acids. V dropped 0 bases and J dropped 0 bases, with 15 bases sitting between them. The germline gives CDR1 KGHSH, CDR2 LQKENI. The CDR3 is CASSPPDSWAVSGANVLTF. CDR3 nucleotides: TGTGCCAGCTCACCACCGGATTCATGGGCAGTCTCTGGGGCCAACGTCCTGACTTTC.

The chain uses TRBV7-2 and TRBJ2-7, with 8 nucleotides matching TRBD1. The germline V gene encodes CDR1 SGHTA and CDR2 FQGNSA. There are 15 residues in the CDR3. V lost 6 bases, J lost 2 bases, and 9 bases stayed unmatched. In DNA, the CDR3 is TGTGCCAGCAGTCCAGGGGGCAGCCTGACCTACGAGCAGTACTTC. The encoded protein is CASSPGGSLTYEQYF.

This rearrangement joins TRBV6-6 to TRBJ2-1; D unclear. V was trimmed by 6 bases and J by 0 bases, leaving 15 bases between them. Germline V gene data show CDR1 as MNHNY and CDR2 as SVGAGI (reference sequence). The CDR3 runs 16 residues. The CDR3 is CASSNVGPSSYNEQFF. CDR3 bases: TGTGCCAGCAGCAACGTAGGTCCTAGCTCCTACAATGAGCAGTTCTTC.